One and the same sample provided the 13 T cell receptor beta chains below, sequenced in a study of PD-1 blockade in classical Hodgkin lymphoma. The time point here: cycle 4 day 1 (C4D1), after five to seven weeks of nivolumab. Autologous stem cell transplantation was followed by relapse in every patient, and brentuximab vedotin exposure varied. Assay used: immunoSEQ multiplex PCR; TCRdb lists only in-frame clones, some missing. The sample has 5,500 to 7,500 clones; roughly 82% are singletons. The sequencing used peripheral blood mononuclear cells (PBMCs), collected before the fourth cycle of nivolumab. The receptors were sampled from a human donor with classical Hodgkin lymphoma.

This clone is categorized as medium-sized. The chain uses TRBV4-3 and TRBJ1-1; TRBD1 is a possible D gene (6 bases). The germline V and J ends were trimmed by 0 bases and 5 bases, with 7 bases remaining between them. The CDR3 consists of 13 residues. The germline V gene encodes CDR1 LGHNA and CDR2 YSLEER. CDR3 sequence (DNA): TGCGCCAGCAGCCAAGAAGGGGGGACTGAAGCTTTCTTT. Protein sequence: CASSQEGGTEAFF.

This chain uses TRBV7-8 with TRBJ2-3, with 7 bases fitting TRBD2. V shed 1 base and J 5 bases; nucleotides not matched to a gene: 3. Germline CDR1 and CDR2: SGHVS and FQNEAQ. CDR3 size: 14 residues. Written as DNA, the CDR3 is TGTGCCAGCAGCTTAGAGGGGAGGGGAGATACGCAGTATTTT. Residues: CASSLEGRGDTQYF. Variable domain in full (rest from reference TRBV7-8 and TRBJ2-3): GAGVSQSPRYKVAKRGQDVALRCDPISGHVSLFWYQQALGQGPEFLTYFQNEAQLDKSGLPSDRFFAERPEGSVSTLKIQRTQQEDSAVYLCASSLEGRGDTQYFGPGTRLTVL.

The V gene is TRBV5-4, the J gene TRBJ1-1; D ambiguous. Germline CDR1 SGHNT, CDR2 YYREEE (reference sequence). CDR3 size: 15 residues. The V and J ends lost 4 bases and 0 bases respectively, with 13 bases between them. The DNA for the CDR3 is TGTGCCAGCAGCCGTGCTACAGCTCTGAACACTGAAGCTTTCTTT. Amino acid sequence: CASSRATALNTEAFF.

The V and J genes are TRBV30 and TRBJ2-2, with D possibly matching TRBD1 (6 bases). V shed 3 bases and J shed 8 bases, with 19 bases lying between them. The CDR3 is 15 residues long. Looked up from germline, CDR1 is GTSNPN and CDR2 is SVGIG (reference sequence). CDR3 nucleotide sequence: TGTGCCTGGAGCCGCCAAGTGGGGGCCGCGGGGGAGCTGTTTTTT. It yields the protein CAWSRQVGAAGELFF. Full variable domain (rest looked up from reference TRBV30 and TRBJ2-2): SQTIHQWPATLVQPVGSPLSLECTVEGTSNPNLYWYRQAAGRGLQLLFYSVGIGQISSEVPQNLSASRPQDRQFILSSKKLLLSDSGFYLCAWSRQVGAAGELFFGEGSRLTVL.

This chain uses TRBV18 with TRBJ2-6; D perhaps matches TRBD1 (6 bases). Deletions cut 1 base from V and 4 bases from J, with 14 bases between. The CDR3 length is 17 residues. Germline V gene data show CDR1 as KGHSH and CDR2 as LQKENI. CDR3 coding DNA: TGTGCCAGCTCACCACGGCAGGGGAATCGGGGGGCCAACGTCCTGACTTTC. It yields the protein CASSPRQGNRGANVLTF.

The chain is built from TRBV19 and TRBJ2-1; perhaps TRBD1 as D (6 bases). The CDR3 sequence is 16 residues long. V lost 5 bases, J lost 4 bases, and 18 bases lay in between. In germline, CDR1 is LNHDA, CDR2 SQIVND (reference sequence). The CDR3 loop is CASSPGVPGPYNEQFF. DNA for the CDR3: TGTGCCAGTAGTCCAGGGGTGCCAGGCCCATACAATGAGCAGTTCTTC.

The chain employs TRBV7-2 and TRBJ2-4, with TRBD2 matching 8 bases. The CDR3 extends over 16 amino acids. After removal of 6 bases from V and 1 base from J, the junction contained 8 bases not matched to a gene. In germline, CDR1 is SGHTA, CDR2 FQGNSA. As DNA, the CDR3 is TGTGCCAGCAGGGCGGGACTAGGTATCGCCAAAAACATTCAGTACTTC. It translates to CASRAGLGIAKNIQYF.

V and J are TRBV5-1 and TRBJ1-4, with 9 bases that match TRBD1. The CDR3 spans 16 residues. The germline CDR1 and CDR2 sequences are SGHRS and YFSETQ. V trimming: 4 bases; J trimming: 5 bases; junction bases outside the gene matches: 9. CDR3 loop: CASSTNPGQGNEKLFF. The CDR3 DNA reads TGCGCCAGCAGCACGAACCCGGGACAGGGCAATGAAAAACTGTTTTTT.

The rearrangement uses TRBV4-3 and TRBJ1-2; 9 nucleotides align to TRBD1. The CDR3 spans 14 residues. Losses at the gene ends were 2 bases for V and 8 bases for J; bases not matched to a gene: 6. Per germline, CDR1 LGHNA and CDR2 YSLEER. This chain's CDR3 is CASSQNRGLGGYTF. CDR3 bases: TGCGCCAGCAGCCAAAACAGGGGGCTCGGCGGCTACACCTTC.

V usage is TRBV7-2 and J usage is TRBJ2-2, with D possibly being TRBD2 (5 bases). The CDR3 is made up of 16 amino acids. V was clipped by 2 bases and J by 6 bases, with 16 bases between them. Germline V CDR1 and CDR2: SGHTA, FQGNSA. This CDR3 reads CASSLNSGSTAGELFF. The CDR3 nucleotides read TGTGCCAGCAGCTTAAACAGCGGCTCTACCGCCGGGGAGCTGTTTTTT.

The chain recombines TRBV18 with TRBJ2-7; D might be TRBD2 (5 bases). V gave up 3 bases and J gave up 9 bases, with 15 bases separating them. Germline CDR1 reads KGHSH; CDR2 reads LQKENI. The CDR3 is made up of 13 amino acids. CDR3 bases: TGTGCCAGCTCACCGCAGGAGGTGGGCGGGCAGTACTTC. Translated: CASSPQEVGGQYF.

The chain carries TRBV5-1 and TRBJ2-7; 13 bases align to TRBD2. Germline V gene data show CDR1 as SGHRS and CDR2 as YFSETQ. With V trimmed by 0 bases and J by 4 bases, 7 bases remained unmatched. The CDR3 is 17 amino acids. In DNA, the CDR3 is TGCGCCAGCAGCTTGGCCTCACTAGCGGGGGGGCCGTACGAGCAGTACTTC. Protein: CASSLASLAGGPYEQYF.

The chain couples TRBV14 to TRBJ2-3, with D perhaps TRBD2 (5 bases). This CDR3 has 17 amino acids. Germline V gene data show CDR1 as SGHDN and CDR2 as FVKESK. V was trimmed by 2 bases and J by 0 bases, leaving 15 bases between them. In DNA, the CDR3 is TGTGCCAGCAGCCAATGGGGAGACGGCCTTAGCACAGATACGCAGTATTTT. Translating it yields CASSQWGDGLSTDTQYF.